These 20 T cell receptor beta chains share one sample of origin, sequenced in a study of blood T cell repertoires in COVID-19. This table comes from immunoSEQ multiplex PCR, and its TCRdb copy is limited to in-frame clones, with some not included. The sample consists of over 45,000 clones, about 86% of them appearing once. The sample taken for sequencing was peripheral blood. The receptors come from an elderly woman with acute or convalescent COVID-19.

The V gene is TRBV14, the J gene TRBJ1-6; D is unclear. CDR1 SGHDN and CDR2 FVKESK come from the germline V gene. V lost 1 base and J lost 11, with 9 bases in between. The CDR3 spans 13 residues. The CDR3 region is CASSQGISTPLHF. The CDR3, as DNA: TGTGCCAGCAGCCAAGGAATTTCTACACCCCTCCACTTT.

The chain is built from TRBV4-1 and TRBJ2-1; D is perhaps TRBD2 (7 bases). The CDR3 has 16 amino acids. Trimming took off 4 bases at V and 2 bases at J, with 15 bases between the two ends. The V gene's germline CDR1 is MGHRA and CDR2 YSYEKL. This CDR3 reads CASSPMTRGPYNEQFF. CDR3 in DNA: TGCGCCAGCAGCCCGATGACGCGGGGGCCCTACAATGAGCAGTTCTTC.

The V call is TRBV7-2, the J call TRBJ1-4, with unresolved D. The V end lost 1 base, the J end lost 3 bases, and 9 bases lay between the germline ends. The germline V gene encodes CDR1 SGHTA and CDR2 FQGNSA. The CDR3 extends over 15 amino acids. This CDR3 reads CASSLERRANEKLFF. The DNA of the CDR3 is TGTGCCAGCAGCTTAGAGAGGAGGGCTAATGAAAAACTGTTTTTT.

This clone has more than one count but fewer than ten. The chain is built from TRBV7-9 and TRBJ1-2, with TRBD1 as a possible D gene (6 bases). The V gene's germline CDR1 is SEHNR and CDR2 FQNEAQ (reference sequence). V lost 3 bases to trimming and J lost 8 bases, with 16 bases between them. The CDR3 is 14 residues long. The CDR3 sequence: CASSFAGGASGYTF. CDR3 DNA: TGTGCCAGCAGCTTTGCTGGGGGCGCTTCCGGCTACACCTTC.

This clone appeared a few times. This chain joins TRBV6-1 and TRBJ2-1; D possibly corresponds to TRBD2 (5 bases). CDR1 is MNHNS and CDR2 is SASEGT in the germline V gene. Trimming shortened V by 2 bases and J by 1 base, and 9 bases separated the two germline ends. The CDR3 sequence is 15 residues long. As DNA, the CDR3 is TGTGCCAGCAGTGAAAGCAGAGGGTCCTACAATGAGCAGTTCTTC. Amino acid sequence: CASSESRGSYNEQFF.

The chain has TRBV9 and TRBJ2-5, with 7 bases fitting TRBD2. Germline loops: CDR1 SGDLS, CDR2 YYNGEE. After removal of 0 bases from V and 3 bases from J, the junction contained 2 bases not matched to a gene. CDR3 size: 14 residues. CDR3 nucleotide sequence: TGTGCCAGCAGCGTAGGTCTAGCGGAAGAGACCCAGTACTTC. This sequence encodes CASSVGLAEETQYF.

CDR3 sequence reads: CASSPFLSYGYTF. In DNA, the CDR3 is TGTGCCAGCAGCCCGTTTCTCTCCTATGGCTACACCTTC. This rearrangement joins TRBV7-9 to TRBJ1-2; D is undetermined. CDR3 length equals 13 residues. The germline V gene encodes CDR1 SEHNR and CDR2 FQNEAQ (reference sequence). V lost 5 bases to trimming and J lost 4 bases, with 11 bases between them.

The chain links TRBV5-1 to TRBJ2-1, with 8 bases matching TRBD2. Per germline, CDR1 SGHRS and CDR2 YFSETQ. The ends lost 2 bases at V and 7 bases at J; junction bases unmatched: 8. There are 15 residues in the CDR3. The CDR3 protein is CASSLHRGGTNEQFF. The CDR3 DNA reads TGCGCCAGCAGCTTACACCGGGGGGGAACTAATGAGCAGTTCTTC.

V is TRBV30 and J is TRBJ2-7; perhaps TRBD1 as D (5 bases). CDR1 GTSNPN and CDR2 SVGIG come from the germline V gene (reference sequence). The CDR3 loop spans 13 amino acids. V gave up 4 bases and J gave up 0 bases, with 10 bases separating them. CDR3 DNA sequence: TGTGCCTGGAATGGACAAAGCTCCTACGAGCAGTACTTC. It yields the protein CAWNGQSSYEQYF.

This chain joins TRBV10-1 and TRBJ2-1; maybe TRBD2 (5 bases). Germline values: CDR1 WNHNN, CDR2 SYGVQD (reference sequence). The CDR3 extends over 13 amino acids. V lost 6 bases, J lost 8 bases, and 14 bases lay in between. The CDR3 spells CASRAGLSDEQFF. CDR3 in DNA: TGCGCCAGCAGAGCAGGACTCTCGGATGAGCAGTTCTTC.

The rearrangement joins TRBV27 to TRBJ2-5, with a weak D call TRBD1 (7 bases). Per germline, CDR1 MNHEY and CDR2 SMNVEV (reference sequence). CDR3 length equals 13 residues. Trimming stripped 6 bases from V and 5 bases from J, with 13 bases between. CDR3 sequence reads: CASSGGGVETQYF. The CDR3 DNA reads TGTGCCAGCAGCGGAGGGGGCGTGGAGACCCAGTACTTC.

The CDR3 spells CASSESGQVYEQYF. CDR3 bases: TGCGCCAGCAGTGAGTCGGGGCAGGTCTACGAGCAGTACTTC. V and J are TRBV10-2 and TRBJ2-7, with D possibly being TRBD1 (5 bases). This CDR3 is 14 amino acids long. Per germline, CDR1 WSHSY and CDR2 SAAADI. V was trimmed by 0 bases and J by 3 bases, leaving 9 bases between them.

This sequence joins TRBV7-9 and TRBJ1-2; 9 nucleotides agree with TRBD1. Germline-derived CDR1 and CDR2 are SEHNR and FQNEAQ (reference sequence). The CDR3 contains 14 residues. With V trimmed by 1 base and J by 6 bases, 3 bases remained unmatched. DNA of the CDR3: TGTGCCAGCAGCTTAGGACAGGGGGAAGATGGCTACACCTTC. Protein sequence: CASSLGQGEDGYTF. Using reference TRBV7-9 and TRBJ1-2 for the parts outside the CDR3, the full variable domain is DTGVSQNPRHKITKRGQNVTFRCDPISEHNRLYWYRQTLGQGPEFLTYFQNEAQLEKSRLLSDRFSAERPKGSFSTLEIQRTEQGDSAMYLCASSLGQGEDGYTFGSGTRLTVV.

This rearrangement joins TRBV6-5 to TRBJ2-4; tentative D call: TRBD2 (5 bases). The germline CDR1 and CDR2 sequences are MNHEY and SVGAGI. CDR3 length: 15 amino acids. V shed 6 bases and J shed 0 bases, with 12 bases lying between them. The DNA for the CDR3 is TGTGCCAGCAGCCGGGCAGGACTAGCCAAAAACATTCAGTACTTC. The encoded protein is CASSRAGLAKNIQYF.

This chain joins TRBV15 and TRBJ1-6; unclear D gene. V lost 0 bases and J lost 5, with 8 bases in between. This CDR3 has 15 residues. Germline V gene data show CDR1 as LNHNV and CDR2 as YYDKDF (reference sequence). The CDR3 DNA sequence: TGTGCCACCAGCAGAGATTTGTCAGATAATTCACCCCTCCACTTT. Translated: CATSRDLSDNSPLHF.

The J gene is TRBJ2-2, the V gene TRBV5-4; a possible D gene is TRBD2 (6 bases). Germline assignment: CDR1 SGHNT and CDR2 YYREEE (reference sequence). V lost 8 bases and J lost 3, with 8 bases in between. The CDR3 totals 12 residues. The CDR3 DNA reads TGTGCCAGTCGGGGGTACACCGGGGAGCTGTTTTTT. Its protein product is CASRGYTGELFF. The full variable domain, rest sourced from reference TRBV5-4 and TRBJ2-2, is ETGVTQSPTHLIKTRGQQVTLRCSSQSGHNTVSWYQQALGQGPQFIFQYYREEENGRGNFPPRFSGLQFPNYSSELNVNALELDDSALYLCASRGYTGELFFGEGSRLTVL.

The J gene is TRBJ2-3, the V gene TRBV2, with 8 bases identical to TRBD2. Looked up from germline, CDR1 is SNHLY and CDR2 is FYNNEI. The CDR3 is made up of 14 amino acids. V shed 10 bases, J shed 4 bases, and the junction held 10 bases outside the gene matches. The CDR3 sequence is CATTPGLVSDTQYF. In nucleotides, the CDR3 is TGTGCCACCACCCCGGGACTAGTGTCAGATACGCAGTATTTT. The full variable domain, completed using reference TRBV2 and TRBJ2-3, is EPEVTQTPSHQVTQMGQEVILRCVPISNHLYFYWYRQILGQKVEFLVSFYNNEISEKSEIFDDQFSVERPDGSNFTLKIRSTKLEDSAMYFCATTPGLVSDTQYFGPGTRLTVL.

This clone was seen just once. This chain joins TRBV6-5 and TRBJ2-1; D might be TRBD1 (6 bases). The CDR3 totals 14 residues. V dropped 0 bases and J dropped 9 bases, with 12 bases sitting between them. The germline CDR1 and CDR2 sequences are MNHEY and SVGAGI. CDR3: CASSYSYRDLEQFF. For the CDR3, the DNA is TGTGCCAGCAGTTACTCTTACAGGGATCTTGAGCAGTTCTTC.

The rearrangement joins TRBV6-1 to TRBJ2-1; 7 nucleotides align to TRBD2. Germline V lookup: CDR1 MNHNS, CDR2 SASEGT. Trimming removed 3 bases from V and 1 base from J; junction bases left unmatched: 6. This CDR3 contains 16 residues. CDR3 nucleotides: TGTGCCAGCAGTGAGGCCCCTAGCGGTTCCTACAATGAGCAGTTCTTC. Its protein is CASSEAPSGSYNEQFF.

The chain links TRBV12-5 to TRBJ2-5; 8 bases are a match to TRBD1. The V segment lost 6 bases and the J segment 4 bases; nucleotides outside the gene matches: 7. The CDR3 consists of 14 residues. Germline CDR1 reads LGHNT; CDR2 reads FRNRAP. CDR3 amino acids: CASGRQGTGETQYF. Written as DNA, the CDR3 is TGTGCTAGTGGGAGACAGGGGACGGGAGAGACCCAGTACTTC.